One and the same sample provided the 27 T cell receptor beta chains below, sequenced in a study of siplizumab effects on memory and regulatory T cells. Repertoires were generated with immunoSEQ multiplex PCR, while TCRdb's copy carries only in-frame clones and drops some. The repertoire holds about 3,100 clones, with about 53% as singletons. Coculture of mixed lymphocyte reaction cells was performed at 37°C for less than seven days. These receptors have no known antigen. The material sequenced was CFSE-low (dividing) CD4+ T cells sorted from an allogeneic mixed lymphocyte reaction. The receptors shown here come from a human donor in good health; the cells came from an allogeneic mixed lymphocyte reaction.

The chain employs TRBV18 and TRBJ2-3, with D unclear. This CDR3 contains 14 residues. Germline V gives CDR1 KGHSH, CDR2 LQKENI. The V gene lost 5 bases and the J gene lost 0 bases, with 9 bases spanning the gap. The CDR3 spells CASSATQSTDTQYF. The DNA of the CDR3 is TGTGCCAGCTCAGCGACTCAGAGCACAGATACGCAGTATTTT.

The chain employs TRBV19 and TRBJ1-3; possible D gene TRBD1, 6 bases. This CDR3 contains 14 residues. CDR1 is LNHDA, CDR2 SQIVND, per germline (reference sequence). Trimming cost V 4 bases and J 4 bases, with 11 bases left between them. The CDR3 region is CASSKTGSGNTIYF. In DNA form, the CDR3 reads TGTGCCAGTAGTAAAACAGGGTCAGGAAACACCATATATTTT. Combining the CDR3 with reference TRBV19 and TRBJ1-3 gives the whole variable domain DGGITQSPKYLFRKEGQNVTLSCEQNLNHDAMYWYRQDPGQGLRLIYYSQIVNDFQKGDIAEGYSVSREKKESFPLTVTSAQKNPTAFYLCASSKTGSGNTIYFGEGSWLTVV.

This chain connects TRBV7-3 to TRBJ2-2, with D perhaps assigned TRBD1 or TRBD2 (5 bases each). Germline V gene data show CDR1 as SGHTA and CDR2 as FQGTGA. The ends were cut back, 2 bases at V and 7 bases at J, with 14 bases in the middle. The CDR3 length is 15 residues. Written as DNA, the CDR3 is TGTGCCAGCAGCTTAGATAGTGGGACGGGCGGGGAGCTGTTTTTT. Translation gives CASSLDSGTGGELFF. Full variable domain (remainder filled in from reference TRBV7-3 and TRBJ2-2): GAGVSQTPSNKVTEKGKYVELRCDPISGHTALYWYRQSLGQGPEFLIYFQGTGAADDSGLPNDRFFAVRPEGSVSTLKIQRTERGDSAVYLCASSLDSGTGGELFFGEGSRLTVL.

The chain couples TRBV7-6 to TRBJ2-3; no firm D call. Between the trimmed V and J ends, which lost 1 base and 0 bases, there was a span of 11 bases. The CDR3 has 16 residues. The germline V gene has CDR1 SGHVS and CDR2 FNYEAQ. CDR3 sequence reads: CASSLEPDGSTDTQYF. The CDR3 region has the DNA TGTGCCAGCAGCTTAGAACCGGACGGAAGCACAGATACGCAGTATTTT.

The rearrangement joins TRBV9 to TRBJ1-3; tentatively, D is TRBD1 (6 bases). CDR1 and CDR2 from the germline V gene are SGDLS and YYNGEE. The length of the CDR3 is 16 residues. The V and J ends lost 1 base and 4 bases respectively, with 15 bases between them. CDR3 amino acids: CASSVRDNGRGNTIYF. As DNA, the CDR3 is TGTGCCAGCAGCGTACGGGACAACGGACGCGGAAACACCATATATTTT.

The genes are TRBV7-3 and TRBJ2-5; D not certain. Trimming removed 3 bases from V and 4 bases from J, with 9 bases in between. CDR3 length equals 13 residues. Germline values: CDR1 SGHTA, CDR2 FQGTGA. CDR3 in amino acids: CASSFGPGETQYF. For the CDR3, the DNA is TGTGCCAGCAGCTTCGGGCCCGGAGAGACCCAGTACTTC.

This clone was found a few times. The chain has TRBV30 and TRBJ1-6; 7 nucleotides agree with TRBD1. V shed 3 bases, J shed 0 bases, and the junction held 8 bases outside the gene matches. CDR3 length equals 17 residues. The V gene's germline CDR1 is GTSNPN and CDR2 SVGIG (reference sequence). The CDR3 loop reads CAWRDKQGSSYNSPLHF. The CDR3 nucleotides are TGTGCCTGGAGGGACAAACAGGGGAGCTCCTATAATTCACCCCTCCACTTT. Full variable domain (missing parts from reference TRBV30 and TRBJ1-6): SQTIHQWPATLVQPVGSPLSLECTVEGTSNPNLYWYRQAAGRGLQLLFYSVGIGQISSEVPQNLSASRPQDRQFILSSKKLLLSDSGFYLCAWRDKQGSSYNSPLHFGNGTRLTVT.

The chain is built from TRBV6-1 and TRBJ2-5, with D uncertain. The length of the CDR3 is 15 residues. The V end lost 2 bases, the J end lost 1 base, and 11 bases lay between the germline ends. Per the germline V gene, CDR1 is MNHNS and CDR2 is SASEGT. CDR3 in DNA: TGTGCCAGCAGTGAAATTGGTCAGATCCAAGAGACCCAGTACTTC. It encodes CASSEIGQIQETQYF.

There are a few counts of this clone. V usage is TRBV11-3 and J usage is TRBJ2-3; 10 bases align to TRBD2. The CDR3 has 19 residues. Per the germline V gene, CDR1 is SGHNT and CDR2 is YENEEA. Unmatched junction bases numbered 17, after V lost 3 bases and J lost 5 bases. In DNA, the CDR3 is TGTGCCAGCAGCTTCCCCTTTGGAGGAGCGGGAGGGGGGCAAGATACGCAGTATTTT. Translated: CASSFPFGGAGGGQDTQYF. The full variable domain, its missing parts supplied by reference TRBV11-3 and TRBJ2-3, is EAGVVQSPRYKIIEKKQPVAFWCNPISGHNTLYWYLQNLGQGPELLIRYENEEAVDDSQLPKDRFSAERLKGVDSTLKIQPAELGDSAVYLCASSFPFGGAGGGQDTQYFGPGTRLTVL.

V usage is TRBV6-4 and J usage is TRBJ2-7; a possible D gene is TRBD2 (6 bases). This CDR3 spans 17 amino acids. In germline, CDR1 is MRHNA, CDR2 SNTAGT. The germline V and J ends were trimmed by 2 bases and 3 bases, with 20 bases remaining between them. The CDR3: CASSDPGTPRLGYEQYF. Here the CDR3 DNA reads TGTGCCAGCAGTGACCCCGGGACTCCCCGACTCGGCTACGAGCAGTACTTC.

As concerns this clone: Other DNA variants within this sample encode the same CDR3. V and J are TRBV2 and TRBJ2-7; D is unresolved. The CDR3 covers 11 residues. The V end was cut by 7 bases, the J end by 3 bases, with 7 bases between. Germline-derived CDR1 and CDR2 are SNHLY and FYNNEI. Written as DNA, the CDR3 is TGTGCCAGCACTCCCCTCTACGAGCAGTACTTC. Translating it yields CASTPLYEQYF.

The CDR3, as DNA: TGTGCCAGCAGAGGCGGAAGGGCCTCCTACGAGCAGTACTTC. It specifies CASRGGRASYEQYF. The V and J genes are TRBV28 and TRBJ2-7; D not resolved. The V and J ends lost 6 bases and 0 bases respectively, with 12 bases between them. CDR1 and CDR2 from the germline V gene are MDHEN and SYDVKM. The CDR3 loop spans 14 amino acids.

The chain is built from TRBV9 and TRBJ2-5; maybe TRBD1 (5 bases). Between the trimmed V and J ends, which lost 0 bases and 5 bases, there was a span of 14 bases. CDR1 SGDLS and CDR2 YYNGEE come from the germline V gene. The CDR3 has 15 residues. CDR3 nucleotide sequence: TGTGCCAGCAGCGTAGCATTGCAGGGTTGGGAGACCCAGTACTTC. Residues: CASSVALQGWETQYF.

The chain combines TRBV4-2 with TRBJ2-4; TRBD1 might be the D (6 bases). CDR1 is LGHNA, CDR2 YNFKEQ, per germline. V was trimmed by 5 bases and J by 0 bases, leaving 20 bases between them. The CDR3 is 18 residues long. CDR3 loop: CASSEQWSGTTAKNIQYF. The DNA of the CDR3 is TGTGCCAGCAGCGAACAATGGTCCGGGACAACAGCCAAAAACATTCAGTACTTC.

The chain couples TRBV7-9 to TRBJ1-2, with D tentatively TRBD1 (5 bases). Trimming took 1 base from V and 2 from J, leaving 14 bases between them. CDR3 length: 16 amino acids. In germline, CDR1 is SEHNR, CDR2 FQNEAQ (reference sequence). As DNA, the CDR3 is TGTGCCAGCAGCTTAGGGGGGTCGGCAGCCAACTATGGCTACACCTTC. Translating it yields CASSLGGSAANYGYTF.

The rearrangement links TRBV6-1 to TRBJ1-6; D gene ambiguous. CDR1 is MNHNS, CDR2 SASEGT, per germline. The CDR3 is 12 amino acids. V lost 6 bases and J lost 12, with 12 bases in between. For the CDR3, the DNA is TGTGCCAGCAGATCGATGCTTCAACCCCTCCACTTT. This codes for CASRSMLQPLHF.

The genes are TRBV15 and TRBJ2-2; D not certain. The CDR3 is 14 amino acids. CDR1 and CDR2 from the germline V gene are LNHNV and YYDKDF (reference sequence). Between the trimmed V and J ends, which lost 3 bases and 3 bases, there was a span of 8 bases. In nucleotides, the CDR3 is TGTGCCACCAGCAGCAGAACTGACACCGGGGAGCTGTTTTTT. It translates to CATSSRTDTGELFF.

This clone has just a few counts. This chain links TRBV4-2 with TRBJ2-1; 7 nucleotides align to TRBD2. Unmatched junction bases numbered 7, after V lost 0 bases and J lost 5 bases. Per the germline V gene, CDR1 is LGHNA and CDR2 is YNFKEQ. There are 16 residues in the CDR3. The CDR3 loop is CASSQDFGGSDNEQFF. The CDR3 region has the DNA TGTGCCAGCAGCCAAGATTTCGGGGGGTCTGACAATGAGCAGTTCTTC.

The rearrangement links TRBV27 to TRBJ2-2, with 7 bases identical to TRBD1. Looked up from germline, CDR1 is MNHEY and CDR2 is SMNVEV (reference sequence). The length of the CDR3 is 14 residues. V lost 6 bases to trimming and J lost 3 bases; unmatched junction nucleotides: 4. CDR3 coding DNA: TGTGCCAGCAGCTCGACAGGGCACACCGGGGAGCTGTTTTTT. Protein sequence: CASSSTGHTGELFF.

This sequence joins TRBV6-1 and TRBJ1-6, with 8 bases matching TRBD1. After removal of 6 bases from V and 8 bases from J, the junction contained 6 bases not matched to a gene. Germline V gene data show CDR1 as MNHNS and CDR2 as SASEGT. The CDR3 consists of 14 residues. The CDR3 sequence: CASSRQGRDSPLHF. The CDR3 DNA follows: TGTGCCAGCAGCCGACAGGGGCGGGATTCACCCCTCCACTTT.

This clone was seen a handful of times. The chain carries TRBV10-3 and TRBJ2-1, with D uncertain. Between the trimmed V and J ends, which lost 6 bases and 1 base, there was a span of 7 bases. Looked up from germline, CDR1 is ENHRY and CDR2 is SYGVKD. This CDR3 has 13 residues. CDR3 nucleotides: TGTGCCATCAGGGATACGTCCTACAATGAGCAGTTCTTC. Its translation is CAIRDTSYNEQFF.

This chain joins TRBV2 and TRBJ1-4; 10 bases agree with TRBD1. The ends lost 0 bases at V and 7 bases at J; junction bases unmatched: 5. The germline gives CDR1 SNHLY, CDR2 FYNNEI. The CDR3 has 16 residues. In nucleotides, the CDR3 is TGTGCCAGCAGTGAAGCGCTCGGGACAGGGGCTGAAAAACTGTTTTTT. Its protein is CASSEALGTGAEKLFF.

The chain's CDR3 is CASSTKGLSGNTIYF. The CDR3 nucleotides are TGTGCCAGCAGTACGAAGGGACTCTCTGGAAACACCATATATTTT. The chain recombines TRBV27 with TRBJ1-3; D is possibly TRBD1 (5 bases). Germline CDR1 MNHEY, CDR2 SMNVEV (reference sequence). V lost 5 bases to trimming and J lost 0 bases, with 11 bases between them. This CDR3 region has 15 residues.

The table lists this clone with a few counts. The V gene is TRBV6-1, the J gene TRBJ1-4, with D possibly being TRBD1 (5 bases). V dropped 2 bases and J dropped 0 bases, with 16 bases sitting between them. CDR3 length: 18 amino acids. CDR1 is MNHNS, CDR2 SASEGT, per germline. Written as DNA, the CDR3 is TGTGCCAGCAGTGAACGGGGCCAAAGCCTTGCAACTAATGAAAAACTGTTTTTT. Translating gives CASSERGQSLATNEKLFF.

The chain uses TRBV18 and TRBJ2-5; the D call may be TRBD1 or TRBD2 (5 bases each). V was cut by 4 bases and J by 2 bases, with 17 bases left in between. CDR1 and CDR2 from the germline V gene are KGHSH and LQKENI. CDR3 length: 16 residues. The CDR3 nucleotides read TGTGCCAGCTCACAAGCCGGGACGAATATGCAAGAGACCCAGTACTTC. This sequence encodes CASSQAGTNMQETQYF. Using reference TRBV18 and TRBJ2-5 for the parts outside the CDR3, the full variable domain is NAGVMQNPRHLVRRRGQEARLRCSPMKGHSHVYWYRQLPEEGLKFMVYLQKENIIDESGMPKERFSAEFPKEGPSILRIQQVVRGDSAAYFCASSQAGTNMQETQYFGPGTRLLVL.

The V and J genes are TRBV18 and TRBJ2-3; D is ambiguous. The CDR3 contains 11 residues. Germline values: CDR1 KGHSH, CDR2 LQKENI. V lost 4 bases and J 8 bases, leaving 7 bases between the germline ends. The CDR3 sequence is CASSLPATQYF. The CDR3 region has the DNA TGTGCCAGCTCACTGCCGGCTACGCAGTATTTT.

The V call is TRBV5-1, the J call TRBJ1-1, with a possible D match to TRBD1 (5 bases). The V end lost 0 bases, the J end lost 5 bases, and 14 bases lay between the germline ends. The CDR3 length is 15 residues. Germline V gene lookup returns CDR1 SGHRS and CDR2 YFSETQ. The CDR3 sequence: CASSLALGGGTEAFF. In nucleotides, the CDR3 is TGCGCCAGCAGCTTGGCCTTGGGGGGTGGAACTGAAGCTTTCTTT.